These 7 T cell receptor beta chains originate from one sample sequenced in a study of blood T cell repertoires in COVID-19. The table came from immunoSEQ multiplex PCR; TCRdb's copy has only in-frame clones and leaves some out. The sample holds some 380,000 clones, around 87% seen once. Sequences were obtained from PBMCs or T cells enriched from blood (not recorded which). These receptors were obtained from a man between 25 and 39 years old who had recovered from COVID-19.

This clone appeared a single time. CDR3 residues: CASSQLQVYEQYF. CDR3 nucleotide sequence: TGTGCCAGCAGTCAACTACAGGTTTACGAGCAGTACTTC. The chain recombines TRBV6-5 with TRBJ2-7; a weak D match, TRBD1 (5 bases). Trimming removed 5 bases from V and 4 bases from J, with 12 bases in between. In germline, CDR1 is MNHEY, CDR2 SVGAGI. The CDR3 length is 13 residues.

The chain has TRBV30 and TRBJ2-6; no definite D call. The CDR3 is 16 amino acids. The V gene lost 2 bases and the J gene lost 0 bases, with 11 bases spanning the gap. Germline CDR1 and CDR2: GTSNPN and SVGIG (reference sequence). CDR3 amino acids: CAWSPLSTSGANVLTF. The CDR3 DNA reads as TGTGCCTGGAGTCCCCTATCAACCTCTGGGGCCAACGTCCTGACTTTC.

V gene TRBV5-1 combines with J gene TRBJ1-3; D not resolved. The germline V gene has CDR1 SGHRS and CDR2 YFSETQ. Trimming left V 5 bases short and J 4 bases short, with 7 bases between. CDR3 length: 12 amino acids. For the CDR3, the DNA is TGCGCCAGCAGGGAGTGGGGAAACACCATATATTTT. Amino acid sequence: CASREWGNTIYF.

The chain links TRBV20-1 to TRBJ2-7; TRBD2 matches at 7 bases. This CDR3 region has 14 residues. Per the germline V gene, CDR1 is DFQATT and CDR2 is SNEGSKA (reference sequence). Losses at the gene ends were 3 bases for V and 0 bases for J; bases not matched to a gene: 5. The CDR3 reads CSASPAGPSYEQYF. For the CDR3, the DNA is TGCAGTGCTAGTCCAGCGGGGCCCTCCTACGAGCAGTACTTC.

J is TRBJ1-1 and V is TRBV10-3, with D unclear. Per the germline V gene, CDR1 is ENHRY and CDR2 is SYGVKD. The CDR3 loop spans 13 amino acids. V lost 3 bases to trimming and J lost 7 bases, with 12 bases between them. The CDR3 spells CAISERESGEAFF. The DNA of the CDR3 is TGTGCCATCAGTGAACGGGAAAGCGGTGAAGCTTTCTTT.

The CDR3 bases are TGTGCCAGCAGTTACTCGAGCACAGTAGCCAAAAACATTCAGTACTTC. Translated, it gives CASSYSSTVAKNIQYF. The chain combines TRBV6-5 with TRBJ2-4, with D unclear. Trimming removed 0 bases at V and 0 bases at J, with 9 bases between. CDR1 and CDR2 (germline): MNHEY, SVGAGI. There are 16 residues in the CDR3.

The CDR3 loop is CAWDQGFHEQYF. Here the CDR3 DNA reads TGTGCCTGGGACCAGGGGTTCCACGAGCAGTACTTC. V usage is TRBV30 and J usage is TRBJ2-7, with D possibly being TRBD1 (6 bases). Looked up from germline, CDR1 is GTSNPN and CDR2 is SVGIG (reference sequence). Trimming left V 5 bases short and J 5 bases short, with 13 bases between. The CDR3 covers 12 residues.